Here is one T cell receptor (beta chain) with its context. V lost 2 bases, J lost 7 bases, and 11 bases lay in between. Germline V gene data show CDR1 as MNHNS and CDR2 as SASEGT. The CDR3 length is 13 residues. The sample comes from a study of blood T cell repertoires in COVID-19. Study-level information: Specimens from acute and convalescent COVID-19 originated in the United States, Italy and Spain. PBMCs, B-cell-depleted T cells, or T cells provided the cDNA or gDNA that made up the material.

As handled by the study authors: Researchers report that nucleated cell counts were estimated from reference gene primer amplification. Only in-frame clones appear in the TCRdb table, and some are missing; sequencing was by immunoSEQ multiplex PCR. V and J calls and clone size are given by that table; D and trimming were obtained from the DNA. In the table there are around 140,000 clones, 88% of which are singletons. The V call is TRBV6-1, the J call TRBJ1-1; maybe TRBD1 (6 bases). This sequence originates from a woman aged 60-75 years with acute or convalescent COVID-19. The sequenced sample consisted of peripheral blood. The CDR3 DNA reads TGTGCCAGCAGTGAATCAGGGGCGATTGAAGCTTTCTTT. It encodes CASSESGAIEAFF.